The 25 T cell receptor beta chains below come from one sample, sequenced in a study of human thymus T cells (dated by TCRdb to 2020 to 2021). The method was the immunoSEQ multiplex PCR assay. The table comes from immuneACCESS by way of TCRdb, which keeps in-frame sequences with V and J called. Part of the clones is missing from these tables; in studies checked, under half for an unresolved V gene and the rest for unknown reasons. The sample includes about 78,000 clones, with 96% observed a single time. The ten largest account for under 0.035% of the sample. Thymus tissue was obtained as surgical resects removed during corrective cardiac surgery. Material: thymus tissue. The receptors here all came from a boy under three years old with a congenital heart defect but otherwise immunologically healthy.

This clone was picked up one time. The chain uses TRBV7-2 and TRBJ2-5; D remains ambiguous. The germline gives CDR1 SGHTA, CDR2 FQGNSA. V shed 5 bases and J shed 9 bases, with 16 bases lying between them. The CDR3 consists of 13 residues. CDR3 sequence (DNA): TGTGCCAGCAGCAACAGAGGCAGCGTCGCCCAGTACTTC. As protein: CASSNRGSVAQYF.

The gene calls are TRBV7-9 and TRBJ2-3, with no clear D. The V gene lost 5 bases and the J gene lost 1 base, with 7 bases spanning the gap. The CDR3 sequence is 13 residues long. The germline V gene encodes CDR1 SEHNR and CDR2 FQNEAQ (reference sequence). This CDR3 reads CASSPRGTDTQYF. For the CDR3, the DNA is TGTGCCAGCAGCCCCCGGGGCACAGATACGCAGTATTTT.

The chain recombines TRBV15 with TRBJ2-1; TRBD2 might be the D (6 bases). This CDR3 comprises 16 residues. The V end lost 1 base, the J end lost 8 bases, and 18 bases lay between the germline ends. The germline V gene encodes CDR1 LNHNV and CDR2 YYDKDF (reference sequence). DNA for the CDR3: TGTGCCACCAGCAGAGGGTCTCCCCACACGGGGGATGAGCAGTTCTTC. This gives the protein CATSRGSPHTGDEQFF.

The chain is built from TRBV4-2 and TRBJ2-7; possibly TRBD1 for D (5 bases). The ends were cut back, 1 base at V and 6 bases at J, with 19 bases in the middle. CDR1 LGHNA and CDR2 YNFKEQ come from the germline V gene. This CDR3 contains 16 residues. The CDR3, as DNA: TGTGCCAGCAGCCAAGTAGGGCAGGGTATGGTAGGCGAGCAGTACTTC. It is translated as CASSQVGQGMVGEQYF.

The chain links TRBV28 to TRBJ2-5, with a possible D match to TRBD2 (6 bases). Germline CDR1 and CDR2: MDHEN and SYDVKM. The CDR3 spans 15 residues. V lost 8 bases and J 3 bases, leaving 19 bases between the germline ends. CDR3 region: CASRWGGEREETQYF. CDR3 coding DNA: TGTGCCAGCCGTTGGGGCGGGGAAAGAGAAGAGACCCAGTACTTC.

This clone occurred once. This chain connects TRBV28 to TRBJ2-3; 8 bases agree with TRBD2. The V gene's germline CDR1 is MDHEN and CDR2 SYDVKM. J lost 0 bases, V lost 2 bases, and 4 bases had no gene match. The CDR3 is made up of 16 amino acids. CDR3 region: CASSLELAASTDTQYF. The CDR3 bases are TGTGCCAGCAGTTTAGAACTAGCGGCTAGCACAGATACGCAGTATTTT. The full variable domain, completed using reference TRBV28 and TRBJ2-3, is DVKVTQSSRYLVKRTGEKVFLECVQDMDHENMFWYRQDPGLGLRLIYFSYDVKMKEKGDIPEGYSVSREKKERFSLILESASTNQTSMYLCASSLELAASTDTQYFGPGTRLTVL.

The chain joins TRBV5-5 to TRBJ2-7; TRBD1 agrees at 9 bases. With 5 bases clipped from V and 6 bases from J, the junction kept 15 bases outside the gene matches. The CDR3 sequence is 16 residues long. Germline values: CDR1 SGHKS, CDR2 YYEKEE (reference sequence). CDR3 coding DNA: TGTGCCAGCAGGCATTATCCCGGGACAGGGAAAGGCGAGCAGTACTTC. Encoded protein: CASRHYPGTGKGEQYF.

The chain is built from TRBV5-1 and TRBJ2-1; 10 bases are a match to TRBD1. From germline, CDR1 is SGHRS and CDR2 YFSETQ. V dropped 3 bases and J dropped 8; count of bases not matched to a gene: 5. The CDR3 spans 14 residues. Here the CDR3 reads CASSSRDRGHEQFF. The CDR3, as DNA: TGCGCCAGCAGCTCCCGGGACAGGGGCCATGAGCAGTTCTTC. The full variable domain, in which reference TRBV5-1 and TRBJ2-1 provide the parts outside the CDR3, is KAGVTQTPRYLIKTRGQQVTLSCSPISGHRSVSWYQQTPGQGLQFLFEYFSETQRNKGNFPGRFSGRQFSNSRSEMNVSTLELGDSALYLCASSSRDRGHEQFFGPGTRLTVL.

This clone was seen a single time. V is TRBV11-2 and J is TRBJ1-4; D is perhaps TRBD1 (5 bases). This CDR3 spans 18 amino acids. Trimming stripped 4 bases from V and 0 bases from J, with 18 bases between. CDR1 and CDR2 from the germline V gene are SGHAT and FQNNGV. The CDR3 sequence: CASSCDGARSATNEKLFF. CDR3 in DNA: TGTGCCAGCAGCTGCGATGGGGCCAGGTCTGCAACTAATGAAAAACTGTTTTTT. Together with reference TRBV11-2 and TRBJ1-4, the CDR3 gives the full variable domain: EAGVAQSPRYKIIEKRQSVAFWCNPISGHATLYWYQQILGQGPKLLIQFQNNGVVDDSQLPKDRFSAERLKGVDSTLKIQPAKLEDSAVYLCASSCDGARSATNEKLFFGSGTQLSVL.

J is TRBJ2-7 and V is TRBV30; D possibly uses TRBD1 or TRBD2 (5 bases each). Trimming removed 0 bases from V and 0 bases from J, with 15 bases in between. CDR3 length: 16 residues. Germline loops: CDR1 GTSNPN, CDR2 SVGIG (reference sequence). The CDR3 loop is CAWSVVSGPASYEQYF. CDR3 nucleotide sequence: TGTGCCTGGAGTGTAGTATCGGGGCCGGCCTCCTACGAGCAGTACTTC.

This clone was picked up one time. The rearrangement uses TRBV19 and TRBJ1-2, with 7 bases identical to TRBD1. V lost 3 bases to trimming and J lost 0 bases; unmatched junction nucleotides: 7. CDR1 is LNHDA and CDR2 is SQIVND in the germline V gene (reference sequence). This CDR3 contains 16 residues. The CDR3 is CASSIRTGPANYGYTF. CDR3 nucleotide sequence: TGTGCCAGTAGTATCCGGACAGGACCCGCTAACTATGGCTACACCTTC.

CDR3 residues: CASGTDSYNEQFF. The CDR3 bases are TGTGCCAGCGGGACAGATTCCTACAATGAGCAGTTCTTC. This chain links TRBV9 with TRBJ2-1, with 7 positions matching TRBD1. Germline CDR1 and CDR2: SGDLS and YYNGEE. This CDR3 contains 13 residues. V shed 7 bases and J 1 base; nucleotides not matched to a gene: 2.

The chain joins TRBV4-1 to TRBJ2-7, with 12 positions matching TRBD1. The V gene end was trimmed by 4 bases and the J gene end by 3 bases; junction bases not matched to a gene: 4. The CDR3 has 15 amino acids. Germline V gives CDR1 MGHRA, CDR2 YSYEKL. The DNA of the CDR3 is TGCGCCAGCAGCCCCGGGACAGGGGGCATCTACGAGCAGTACTTC. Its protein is CASSPGTGGIYEQYF.

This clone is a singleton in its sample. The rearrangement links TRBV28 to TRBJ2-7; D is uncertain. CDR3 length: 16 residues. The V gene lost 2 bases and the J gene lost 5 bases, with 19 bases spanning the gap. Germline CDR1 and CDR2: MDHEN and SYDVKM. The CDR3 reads CASSLPLRALGDEQYF. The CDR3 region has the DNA TGTGCCAGCAGTTTACCCCTCCGGGCGCTTGGGGACGAGCAGTACTTC.

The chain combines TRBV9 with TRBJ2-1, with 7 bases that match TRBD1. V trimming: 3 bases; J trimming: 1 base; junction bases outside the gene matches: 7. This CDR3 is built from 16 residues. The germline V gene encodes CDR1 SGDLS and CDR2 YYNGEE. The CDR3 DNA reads TGTGCCAGCAGCGGTACCGGGACAGAGTCCTACAATGAGCAGTTCTTC. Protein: CASSGTGTESYNEQFF.

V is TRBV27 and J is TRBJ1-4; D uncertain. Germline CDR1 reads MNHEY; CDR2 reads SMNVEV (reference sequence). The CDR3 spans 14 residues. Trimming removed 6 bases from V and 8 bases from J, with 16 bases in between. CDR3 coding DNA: TGTGCCAGCAGACCGGGCCTGACGGGGGAAAAACTGTTTTTT. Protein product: CASRPGLTGEKLFF.

The DNA for the CDR3 is TGTGCCAGCAGCTCCCGGGACAGGGGACACGACGAGCAGTACTTC. Residues: CASSSRDRGHDEQYF. The chain carries TRBV5-6 and TRBJ2-7; 10 positions agree with TRBD1. The ends lost 3 bases at V and 5 bases at J; junction bases unmatched: 8. Germline V CDR1 and CDR2: SGHDT, YYEEEE. The CDR3 runs 15 residues.

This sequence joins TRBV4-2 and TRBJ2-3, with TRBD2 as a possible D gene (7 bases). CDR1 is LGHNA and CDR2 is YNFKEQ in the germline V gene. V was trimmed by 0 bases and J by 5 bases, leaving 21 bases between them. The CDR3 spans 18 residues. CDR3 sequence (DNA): TGTGCCAGCAGCCAAGACGGACTCCCTCCGGGGGGCAGAGATACGCAGTATTTT. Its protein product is CASSQDGLPPGGRDTQYF.

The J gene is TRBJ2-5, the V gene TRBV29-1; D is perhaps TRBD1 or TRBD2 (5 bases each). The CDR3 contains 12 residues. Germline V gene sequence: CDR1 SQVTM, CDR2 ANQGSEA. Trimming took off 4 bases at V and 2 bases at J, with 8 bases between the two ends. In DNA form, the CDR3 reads TGCAGCGTTGGTTGGGGGCAAGAGACCCAGTACTTC. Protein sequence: CSVGWGQETQYF.

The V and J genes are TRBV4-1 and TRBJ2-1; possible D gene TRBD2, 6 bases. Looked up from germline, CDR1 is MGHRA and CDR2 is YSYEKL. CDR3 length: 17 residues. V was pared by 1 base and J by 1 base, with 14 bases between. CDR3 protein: CASSQGWREGSYNEQFF. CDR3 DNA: TGCGCCAGCAGCCAAGGATGGAGGGAAGGATCCTACAATGAGCAGTTCTTC.

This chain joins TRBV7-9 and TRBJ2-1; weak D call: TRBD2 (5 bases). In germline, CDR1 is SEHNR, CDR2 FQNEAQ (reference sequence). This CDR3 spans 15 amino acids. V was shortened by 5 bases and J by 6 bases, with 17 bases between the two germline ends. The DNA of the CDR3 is TGTGCCAGCAGCCCCCCACTAGTAACCTTCAATGAGCAGTTCTTC. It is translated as CASSPPLVTFNEQFF.

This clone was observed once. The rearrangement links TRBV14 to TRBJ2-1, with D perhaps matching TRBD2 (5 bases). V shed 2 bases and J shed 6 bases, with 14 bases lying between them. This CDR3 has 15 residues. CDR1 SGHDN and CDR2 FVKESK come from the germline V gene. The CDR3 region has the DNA TGTGCCAGCAGCCAAAAAGGAGCGGTCCCCAATGAGCAGTTCTTC. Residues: CASSQKGAVPNEQFF.

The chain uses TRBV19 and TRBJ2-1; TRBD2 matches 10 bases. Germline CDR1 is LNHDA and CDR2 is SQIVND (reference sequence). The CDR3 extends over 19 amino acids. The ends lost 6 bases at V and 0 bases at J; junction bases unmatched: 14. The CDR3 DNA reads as TGTGCCAGTAGCGTTTTAGGTCTAGCGGGGGAAAGCTCCTACAATGAGCAGTTCTTC. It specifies CASSVLGLAGESSYNEQFF.

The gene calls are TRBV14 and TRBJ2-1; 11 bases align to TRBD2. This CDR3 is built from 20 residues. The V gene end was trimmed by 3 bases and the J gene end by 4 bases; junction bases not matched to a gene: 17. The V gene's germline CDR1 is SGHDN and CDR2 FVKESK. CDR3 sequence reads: CASSQRRVTSGSWVYNEQFF. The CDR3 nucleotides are TGTGCCAGCAGCCAGAGAAGGGTCACTAGCGGGAGCTGGGTGTACAATGAGCAGTTCTTC.

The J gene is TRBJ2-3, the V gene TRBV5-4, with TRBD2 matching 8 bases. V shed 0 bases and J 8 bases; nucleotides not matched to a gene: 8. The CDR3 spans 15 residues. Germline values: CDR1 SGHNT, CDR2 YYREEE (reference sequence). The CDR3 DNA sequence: TGTGCCAGCAGCTTGGTTCCCGGGACTAGAGTTACGCAGTATTTT. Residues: CASSLVPGTRVTQYF.